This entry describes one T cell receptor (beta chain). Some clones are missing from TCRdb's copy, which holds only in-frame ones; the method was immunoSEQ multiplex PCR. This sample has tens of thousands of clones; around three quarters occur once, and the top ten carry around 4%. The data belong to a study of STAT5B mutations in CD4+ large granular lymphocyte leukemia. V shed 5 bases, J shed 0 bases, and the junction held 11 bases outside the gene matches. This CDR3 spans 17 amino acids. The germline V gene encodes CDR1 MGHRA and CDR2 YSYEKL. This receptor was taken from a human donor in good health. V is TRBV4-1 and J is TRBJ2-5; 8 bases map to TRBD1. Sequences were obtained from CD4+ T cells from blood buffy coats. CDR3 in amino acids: CASSYSDRALDQETQYF. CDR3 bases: TGCGCCAGCAGCTACTCGGACAGGGCCCTCGACCAAGAGACCCAGTACTTC.